The TCR beta chain under discussion was sequenced for a study of cytomegalovirus exposure and HLA in healthy donors. PCR primers comprised 60 Vbeta and 13 Jbeta primers. Assay: immunoSEQ multiplex PCR; the TCRdb copy retains only in-frame clones and omits some. The data show over 200,000 clones, approximately 81% seen once. Germline V CDR1 and CDR2: MNHNY, SVGAGI (reference sequence). The V gene end was trimmed by 7 bases and the J gene end by 1 base; junction bases not matched to a gene: 6. CDR3 size: 14 residues. The specimen was PBMCs. This sequence originates from a human donor in good health. The chain employs TRBV6-6 and TRBJ2-7, with 8 bases fitting TRBD2. The CDR3 nucleotides read TGTGCCAGCACCGCGGGAGGAGGATCCTACGAGCAGTACTTC. Encoded protein: CASTAGGGSYEQYF.